The 18 T cell receptor beta chains below were found in one sample sequenced in a study of shared clonotypes between healthy human individuals. Clones were read by immunoSEQ multiplex PCR, and TCRdb kept only the in-frame ones, dropping some. The data contain roughly 2,500,000 clones, roughly 93% of them singletons. Sequencing used naive CD4+ T cells from PBMCs. The subset here: CD45RA+ positively selected. Receptor source: a man in his late teens or twenties in good health. Some clones in this sample may be carry-over from other donors' samples.

V and J are TRBV28 and TRBJ2-7; 14 nucleotides agree with TRBD2. CDR3 length equals 16 residues. The junction had 8 bases not matched to a gene; V was cut back by 6 bases and J by 4 bases. Germline assignment: CDR1 MDHEN and CDR2 SYDVKM. The CDR3, as DNA: TGTGCCAGCAGCTCCCCAGGGACTAGCGGGAGTTACGAGCAGTACTTC. Translated, it gives CASSSPGTSGSYEQYF.

The V and J genes are TRBV19 and TRBJ1-5; 8 nucleotides align to TRBD1. CDR3 length equals 14 residues. Per germline, CDR1 LNHDA and CDR2 SQIVND (reference sequence). V lost 8 bases to trimming and J lost 10 bases; unmatched junction nucleotides: 13. CDR3 in amino acids: CASCRGQGSGPQHF. The CDR3 bases are TGTGCCAGTTGCCGCGGACAGGGCAGCGGACCCCAGCATTTT.

This sequence joins TRBV28 and TRBJ1-2; D is uncertain. The CDR3 runs to 13 residues. CDR1 MDHEN and CDR2 SYDVKM come from the germline V gene. Trimming stripped 8 bases from V and 1 base from J, with 11 bases between. Written as DNA, the CDR3 is TGTGCCAGCTCTCTACCCTTTAACTATGGCTACACCTTC. This translates into CASSLPFNYGYTF.

There are a few counts of this clone. The CDR3 bases are TGTGCCAGCAACCAAGCCCCCAGGGGGCGCGACTATGGCTACACCTTC. Translating gives CASNQAPRGRDYGYTF. The chain uses TRBV11-2 and TRBJ1-2; 8 nucleotides match TRBD1. The ends lost 7 bases at V and 3 bases at J; junction bases unmatched: 13. This CDR3 contains 16 residues. Germline values: CDR1 SGHAT, CDR2 FQNNGV.

This clone showed up just once. This sample also contains other DNA sequences that code for the same CDR3. The V and J genes are TRBV29-1 and TRBJ1-4; D remains unclear. There are 13 residues in the CDR3. Germline V CDR1 and CDR2: SQVTM, ANQGSEA. Trimming stripped 7 bases from V and 0 bases from J, with 9 bases between. CDR3 residues: CSAVGATNEKLFF. The CDR3 bases are TGCAGCGCGGTAGGAGCAACTAATGAAAAACTGTTTTTT. Based on the CDR3 plus reference TRBV29-1 and TRBJ1-4, the full variable domain is SAVISQKPSRDICQRGTSLTIQCQVDSQVTMMFWYRQQPGQSLTLIATANQGSEATYESGFVIDKFPISRPNLTFSTLTVSNMSPEDSSIYLCSAVGATNEKLFFGSGTQLSVL.

V and J are TRBV2 and TRBJ2-3, with D possibly being TRBD1 or TRBD2 (5 bases each). CDR1 and CDR2 from the germline V gene are SNHLY and FYNNEI. V lost 8 bases and J 1 base, leaving 10 bases between the germline ends. There are 13 residues in the CDR3. CDR3 bases: TGTGCCAGCTGGGGACCGCGCACAGATACGCAGTATTTT. This translates into CASWGPRTDTQYF.

The chain is built from TRBV5-4 and TRBJ1-2; 7 bases are a match to TRBD1. From germline, CDR1 is SGHNT and CDR2 YYREEE (reference sequence). The CDR3 loop spans 14 amino acids. J lost 4 bases, V lost 2 bases, and 5 bases had no gene match. CDR3 DNA sequence: TGTGCCAGCAGCTTCGGACAGGAGGCCTATGGCTACACCTTC. Translating gives CASSFGQEAYGYTF.

V and J are TRBV5-1 and TRBJ2-5; no definite D call. Germline V lookup: CDR1 SGHRS, CDR2 YFSETQ. Trimming removed 4 bases from V and 1 base from J, with 11 bases in between. The CDR3 has 14 amino acids. CDR3 bases: TGCGCCAGCAGCGTCTGGGCCAGCCAAGAGACCCAGTACTTC. Protein: CASSVWASQETQYF.

The chain employs TRBV6-1 and TRBJ1-2; TRBD1 might be the D (5 bases). The V gene's germline CDR1 is MNHNS and CDR2 SASEGT. This CDR3 is 14 amino acids long. V shed 6 bases and J shed 4 bases, with 15 bases lying between them. CDR3 sequence: CASRKVTETYGYTF. CDR3 nucleotide sequence: TGTGCCAGCAGGAAAGTGACAGAGACCTATGGCTACACCTTC.

The table lists this clone with a count of one. CDR3 in DNA: TGTGCCATCAGTACCTCCGACCACCGGGACAGGGTCCACTACGAGCAGTACTTC. This gives the protein CAISTSDHRDRVHYEQYF. The chain recombines TRBV10-3 with TRBJ2-7; 9 bases agree with TRBD1. V was clipped by 5 bases and J by 3 bases; unmatched bases: 17. This CDR3 region has 18 residues. The germline CDR1 and CDR2 sequences are ENHRY and SYGVKD.

The V gene is TRBV5-4, the J gene TRBJ2-3, with 7 bases that match TRBD2. V gave up 1 base and J gave up 3 bases; unmatched junction bases: 5. The CDR3 spans 15 residues. Per the germline V gene, CDR1 is SGHNT and CDR2 is YYREEE (reference sequence). The CDR3: CASSLNPSGTDTQYF. CDR3 DNA: TGTGCCAGCAGCTTGAACCCTAGCGGAACAGATACGCAGTATTTT.

This chain joins TRBV18 and TRBJ1-5; 8 bases are a match to TRBD1. The J segment lost 4 bases and the V segment lost 8 bases, leaving 7 bases of the junction unmatched. Germline V lookup: CDR1 KGHSH, CDR2 LQKENI. The CDR3 extends over 14 amino acids. The chain's CDR3 is CASRNRTGNQPQHF. The CDR3 nucleotides are TGTGCCAGCCGAAACAGGACAGGGAATCAGCCCCAGCATTTT.

This chain uses TRBV19 with TRBJ1-3; perhaps TRBD1 as D (5 bases). CDR3 length equals 16 residues. V was trimmed by 4 bases and J by 0 bases, leaving 13 bases between them. CDR1 is LNHDA and CDR2 is SQIVND in the germline V gene (reference sequence). This CDR3 is CASSTGRQSSGNTIYF. CDR3 nucleotide sequence: TGTGCCAGTAGTACGGGACGCCAGAGCTCTGGAAACACCATATATTTT.

Note on this clone: The sample holds other DNA sequences that translate to the same CDR3. The gene calls are TRBV27 and TRBJ2-3; D ambiguous. The CDR3 consists of 13 residues. Trimming took off 3 bases at V and 2 bases at J, with 6 bases between the two ends. The germline V gene has CDR1 MNHEY and CDR2 SMNVEV (reference sequence). CDR3 in DNA: TGTGCCAGCAGTTTGCTCTACACAGATACGCAGTATTTT. This sequence encodes CASSLLYTDTQYF.

This chain connects TRBV6-1 to TRBJ2-5; 9 nucleotides align to TRBD2. Germline lookup yields CDR1 MNHNS and CDR2 SASEGT. The CDR3 spans 15 residues. V lost 6 bases to trimming and J lost 5 bases; unmatched junction nucleotides: 10. The CDR3 DNA reads TGTGCCAGCAGCCCAGGGCGGGAGGGCCTGGAGACCCAGTACTTC. Protein product: CASSPGREGLETQYF.

V is TRBV5-1 and J is TRBJ2-1; TRBD2 matches at 9 bases. The CDR3 is made up of 15 amino acids. V was clipped by 0 bases and J by 7 bases; unmatched bases: 5. The germline V gene has CDR1 SGHRS and CDR2 YFSETQ. The CDR3 DNA follows: TGCGCCAGCAGCTTGGCTGTTAGCGGGAGTAATGAGCAGTTCTTC. This encodes CASSLAVSGSNEQFF.

The chain couples TRBV9 to TRBJ2-3; 7 nucleotides align to TRBD2. The germline V gene encodes CDR1 SGDLS and CDR2 YYNGEE. The CDR3 runs 15 residues. J gave up 2 bases and V 2 bases, and 5 bases lay outside the gene matches. The CDR3 bases are TGTGCCAGCAGCGTGTGGCGGGAGTACACAGATACGCAGTATTTT. It encodes CASSVWREYTDTQYF.

On this clone itself: Within the sample, other DNA sequences also encode this same CDR3. The chain combines TRBV5-1 with TRBJ2-7, with unresolved D. Trimming shortened V by 0 bases and J by 0 bases, and 10 bases separated the two germline ends. CDR3 size: 15 residues. Germline V gives CDR1 SGHRS, CDR2 YFSETQ. This CDR3 reads CASSLAAGSSYEQYF. For the CDR3, the DNA is TGCGCCAGCAGCTTGGCCGCCGGTAGCTCCTACGAGCAGTACTTC.